The rows below give T cell receptor beta chains drawn from one sample of a study of identical twins. TCRdb used MiXCR to reprocess the 5' RACE reads, holding one entry per CDR3 protein. Among hundreds of thousands of distinct CDR3 sequences, 20% to 25% were seen once, and the ten largest hold roughly 4%. The sample was also reused in another study, on T cells expressing NK-cell markers.

Sequencing used PBMCs. Receptors originate from a young woman in good health. Both conserved end residues are part of each CDR3. A D gene is named only where the DNA matches it firmly. Size is omitted from some rows. Given values are once, few, many or a class for expanded clones.

TRBV2	.	TRBJ1-6	TRBD1	18	TGTGCCAGCAGAGCCCGGAGAGACAGGGGCTCCTATAATTCACCCCTCCACTTT	CASRARRDRGSYNSPLHF
TRBV6-4	few	TRBJ1-1	.	10	TGTGCCAGCAGTGATGGCGAAGCTTTCTTT	CASSDGEAFF
TRBV6-5	.	TRBJ1-5	TRBD1	16	TGTGCCAGCAGTTCCTTACAGGGGAGTGGCAATCAGCCCCAGCATTTT	CASSSLQGSGNQPQHF
TRBV3-1	.	TRBJ1-5	TRBD1	15	TGTGCCAGCAGCCAAGGCACAGGGGGCCAGCAGCCCCAGCATTTT	CASSQGTGGQQPQHF
TRBV12-3/TRBV12-4	.	TRBJ2-2	TRBD2	14	TGTGCCAGCCTGGCGGGAGGGATACCCGGGGAGCTGTTTTTT	CASLAGGIPGELFF
TRBV6-1	many	TRBJ1-5	.	17	TGTGCCAGCAGCCTCCGGACAGCCCTTTATAGCAATCAGCCCCAGCATTTT	CASSLRTALYSNQPQHF
TRBV5-5	many	TRBJ2-3	TRBD1	17	TGTGCCAGCAGTCACGACCGGGACAGAGGATTCGGAGATACGCAGTATTTT	CASSHDRDRGFGDTQYF
TRBV24-1	.	TRBJ2-1	TRBD2	14	TGTGCCACCAGCGTGAGCGGGGGGGCTGGAGAGCAGTTCTTC	CATSVSGGAGEQFF
TRBV7-2	.	TRBJ1-4	.	14	TGTGCCAGCAGCTTAGCCGGGGTCAATGAAAAACTGTTTTTT	CASSLAGVNEKLFF
TRBV9	.	TRBJ2-5	TRBD2	14	TGTGCCAGCAGCCCGTGGGGGGGTTCAGAGACCCAGTACTTC	CASSPWGGSETQYF
TRBV12-3/TRBV12-4	many	TRBJ2-1	TRBD1	14	TGTGCCAGCAGTTTACCGGGACAGAACCATGAGCAGTTCTTC	CASSLPGQNHEQFF
TRBV20-1	few	TRBJ2-2	.	14	TGCAGTGCCCTTGGCGGCGCCCACACCGGGGAGCTGTTTTTT	CSALGGAHTGELFF
TRBV7-9	.	TRBJ2-1	.	15	TGTGCCAGCAGCTTGTCTAGCGATCTCTACAATGAGCAGTTCTTC	CASSLSSDLYNEQFF
TRBV29-1	.	TRBJ2-3	TRBD1	12	TGCAGCACGGGACAGGCGATAGATACGCAGTATTTT	CSTGQAIDTQYF
TRBV15	.	TRBJ2-3	.	13	TGTGCCACCAGCAGAGTTGGCGCAGATACGCAGTATTTT	CATSRVGADTQYF
TRBV20-1	.	TRBJ2-1	.	16	TGCAGTGCTAGAGTTGGAGCGGGTGCAACCTACAATGAGCAGTTCTTC	CSARVGAGATYNEQFF
TRBV29-1	few	TRBJ2-4	.	12	TGCAGCGTTGTGGGGGCCAAAAACATTCAGTACTTC	CSVVGAKNIQYF
TRBV6-1	.	TRBJ2-1	.	14	TGTGCCAGCAAACTGCGGGGTATGAACAATGAGCAGTTCTTC	CASKLRGMNNEQFF
TRBV12-3/TRBV12-4	.	TRBJ2-5	.	13	TGTGCCAGCAGCTCAACACGACCAGAGACCCAGTACTTC	CASSSTRPETQYF
TRBV12-3/TRBV12-4	.	TRBJ2-1	.	15	TGTGCCAGCAGCAAAAGACTAGTGCCCCACAATGAGCAGTTCTTC	CASSKRLVPHNEQFF
TRBV20-1	once	TRBJ2-5	TRBD2	17	TGCAGTGCTCTCCCGTCTTTGGGACTAGCGGGAGGGGAGACCCAGTACTTC	CSALPSLGLAGGETQYF
TRBV7-6	.	TRBJ2-1	TRBD2	15	TGTGCCAGCAGCGAACTAGCGGGCGGCGGCAATGAGCAGTTCTTC	CASSELAGGGNEQFF
TRBV20-1	.	TRBJ2-6	.	17	TGCAGTGCTAGTACCGTCGGTGAGGGCTCTGGGGCCAACGTCCTGACTTTC	CSASTVGEGSGANVLTF
TRBV5-6	once	TRBJ1-1	.	14	TGTGCCAGCAGCTTCGACAGTTTTAACACTGAAGCTTTCTTT	CASSFDSFNTEAFF
TRBV29-1	few	TRBJ1-1	TRBD1	13	TGCAGCGTTGAGGGACAGCTAAACACTGAAGCTTTCTTT	CSVEGQLNTEAFF
TRBV20-1	.	TRBJ1-2	.	11	TGCAGTGCTCGGGACCAGGCTGGCTACACCTTC	CSARDQAGYTF
TRBV20-1	.	TRBJ2-3	TRBD2	15	TGCAGTGCTAGATCTAGCGGGAGTGAGGCAGATACGCAGTATTTT	CSARSSGSEADTQYF
TRBV5-5	few	TRBJ2-1	.	15	TGTGCCAGCAGCGGGGGGAGTAGCATGAACAATGAGCAGTTCTTC	CASSGGSSMNNEQFF
TRBV3-1	.	TRBJ1-6	.	13	TGTGCCAGCAGCCAGGGTTATAATTCACCCCTCCACTTT	CASSQGYNSPLHF
TRBV12-5	many	TRBJ2-5	.	13	TGTGCTAGTGGTTTGAAGTTTCGCGGGACCCAGTACTTC	CASGLKFRGTQYF
TRBV2	.	TRBJ2-7	.	14	TGTGCCAGCAGTGATGAGGGGGTTCCGGACGAGCAGTACTTC	CASSDEGVPDEQYF
TRBV27	.	TRBJ2-1	TRBD2	18	TGTGCCAGCAGTTTCGAGGTAGCGGGAGCGAACTCCTACAATGAGCAGTTCTTC	CASSFEVAGANSYNEQFF
TRBV7-9	.	TRBJ1-1	TRBD1	14	TGTGCCAGCAGCGCGAACAGGGGGAACACTGAAGCTTTCTTT	CASSANRGNTEAFF
TRBV24-1	few	TRBJ2-1	TRBD2	17	TGTGCCACCAGTGATCCCGGGGGGGGCGGGAAGGTAGGTGAGCAGTTCTTC	CATSDPGGGGKVGEQFF
TRBV10-3	.	TRBJ2-1	TRBD2	17	TGTGCCATCAGTGTTTCGGTAGCGGGAGGGCGATACAATGAGCAGTTCTTC	CAISVSVAGGRYNEQFF
TRBV6-1	few	TRBJ1-5	.	13	TGTGCCAGCAGTGAGGGGCTAGGTCAGCCCCAGCATTTT	CASSEGLGQPQHF
TRBV20-1	few	TRBJ1-1	.	15	TGCAGTGCTACCGGGACATACCAAGTGAACACTGAAGCTTTCTTT	CSATGTYQVNTEAFF
TRBV18	few	TRBJ1-2	TRBD1	15	TGTGCCAGCTCCCTCACAGGGGAGGGGCTGAATGGCTACACCTTC	CASSLTGEGLNGYTF
TRBV7-2	many	TRBJ2-7	TRBD2	14	TGTGCCAGCAGCTTAAAACTAGCGGGAGCCGAGCAGTACTTC	CASSLKLAGAEQYF
TRBV4-3	many	TRBJ2-1	TRBD2	18	TGCGCCAGCAGCCAAGGGTTGGCAGCGGGGAGCTCCTACAATGAGCAGTTCTTC	CASSQGLAAGSSYNEQFF
TRBV10-1	few	TRBJ2-7	.	17	TGCGCCAGCAGTGAGTCGAGGTGGGCCGGGTTCCGGGCCGAGCAGTACTTC	CASSESRWAGFRAEQYF
TRBV20-1	.	TRBJ2-3	TRBD2	15	TGCAGTGCTCATTCGGGGGGGCGAGGAGCAGATACGCAGTATTTT	CSAHSGGRGADTQYF
TRBV5-1	few	TRBJ1-1	.	12	TGCGCCAGCAGAGGTACAGGGTATGAAGCTTTCTTT	CASRGTGYEAFF
TRBV6-5	few	TRBJ2-1	.	15	TGTGCCAGCAGTTACAAGCTATTCGGGGGCAATGAGCAGTTCTTC	CASSYKLFGGNEQFF
TRBV29-1	.	TRBJ2-6	.	13	TGCAGCGTTGGGGCCTTTGGGGCCAACGTCCTGACTTTC	CSVGAFGANVLTF